Reported below is one T cell receptor (beta chain). Antigen: not known. The CDR3 has 14 amino acids. CDR1 and CDR2 (germline): MNHEY, SVGEGT. Trimming left V 2 bases short and J 1 base short, with 9 bases between. The data stem from a study of T cell responses to AZD1222 COVID-19 vaccine. Findings of the study overall: All repertoire sampling was performed exclusively after the peak T cell response. Reports say nearly half of spike-specific TCRs go after unmutated variant regions. Spike-specific TCR repertoires showed rising breadth and depth after two AZD1222 doses. The donors showed a predominance of white British ancestry and of females, with possible underestimation of clonal diversity.

Profiled with immunoSEQ multiplex PCR; TCRdb holds only in-frame clones, not every one. This sample carries some 85,000 clones, 87% of them seen once, and the ten largest clones take under 25%. This chain connects TRBV6-2 or TRBV6-3 to TRBJ2-7, with a possible D match to TRBD1 (5 bases). Specimen: peripheral blood, collected on day 0 of AZD1222 vaccination. The clonotype originates from an adult in good health. The CDR3 DNA follows: TGTGCCAGCAGTTACCTAACAGGATCCTACGAGCAGTACTTC. As protein: CASSYLTGSYEQYF.